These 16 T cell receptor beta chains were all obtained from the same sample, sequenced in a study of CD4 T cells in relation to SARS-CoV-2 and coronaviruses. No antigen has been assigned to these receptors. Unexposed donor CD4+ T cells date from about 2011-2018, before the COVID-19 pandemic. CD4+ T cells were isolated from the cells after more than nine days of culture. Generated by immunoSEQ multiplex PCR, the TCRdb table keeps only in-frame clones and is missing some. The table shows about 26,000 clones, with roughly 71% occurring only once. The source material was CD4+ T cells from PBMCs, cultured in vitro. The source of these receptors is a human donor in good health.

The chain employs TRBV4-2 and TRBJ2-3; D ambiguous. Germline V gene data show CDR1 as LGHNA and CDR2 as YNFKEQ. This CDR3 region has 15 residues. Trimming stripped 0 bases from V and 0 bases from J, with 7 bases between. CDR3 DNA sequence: TGTGCCAGCAGCCAAGATGCGTATAGCACAGATACGCAGTATTTT. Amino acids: CASSQDAYSTDTQYF.

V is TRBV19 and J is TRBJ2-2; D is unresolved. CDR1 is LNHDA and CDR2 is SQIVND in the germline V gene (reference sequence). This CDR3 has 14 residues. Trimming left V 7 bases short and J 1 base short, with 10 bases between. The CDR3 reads CASTRQVNTGELFF. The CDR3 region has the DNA TGTGCCAGTACCAGGCAGGTGAACACCGGGGAGCTGTTTTTT.

DNA for the CDR3: TGCGCCAGCAGCTTGGAAGGTCCATTGAGTCCCAGCTCCTACAATGAGCAGTTCTTC. This translates into CASSLEGPLSPSSYNEQFF. The chain employs TRBV5-1 and TRBJ2-1; D unresolved. Trimming pared 0 bases from V and 0 bases from J, leaving 19 bases between. The CDR3 is 19 amino acids. Germline-derived CDR1 and CDR2 are SGHRS and YFSETQ.

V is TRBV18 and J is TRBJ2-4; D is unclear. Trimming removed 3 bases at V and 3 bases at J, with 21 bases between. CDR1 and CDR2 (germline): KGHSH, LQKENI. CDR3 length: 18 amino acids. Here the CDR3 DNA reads TGTGCCAGCTCACCCCTAGAGTTAAGGGCGAAGGACAAAAACATTCAGTACTTC. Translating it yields CASSPLELRAKDKNIQYF.

Here the CDR3 DNA reads TGTGCCAGCAGCCACCCGGGACCCAGGACCGGGGAGCTGTTTTTT. Translating gives CASSHPGPRTGELFF. The chain recombines TRBV4-2 with TRBJ2-2; D may correspond to TRBD1 or TRBD2 (5 bases each). V was pared by 3 bases and J by 5 bases, with 13 bases between. Germline-derived CDR1 and CDR2 are LGHNA and YNFKEQ. The CDR3 consists of 15 residues.

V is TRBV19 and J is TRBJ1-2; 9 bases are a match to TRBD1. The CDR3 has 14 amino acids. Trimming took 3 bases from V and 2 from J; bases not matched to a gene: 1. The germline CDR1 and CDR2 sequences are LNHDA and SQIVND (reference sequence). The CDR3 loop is CASSIGQGNYGYTF. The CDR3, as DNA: TGTGCCAGTAGTATCGGACAGGGGAACTATGGCTACACCTTC.

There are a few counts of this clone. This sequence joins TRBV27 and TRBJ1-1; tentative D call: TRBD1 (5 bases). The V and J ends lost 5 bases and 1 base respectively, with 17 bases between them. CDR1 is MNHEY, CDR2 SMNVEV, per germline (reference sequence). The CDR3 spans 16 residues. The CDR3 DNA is TGTGCCAGCAGTCCATCGGGGTGGGGGAGGAACACTGAAGCTTTCTTT. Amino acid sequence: CASSPSGWGRNTEAFF.

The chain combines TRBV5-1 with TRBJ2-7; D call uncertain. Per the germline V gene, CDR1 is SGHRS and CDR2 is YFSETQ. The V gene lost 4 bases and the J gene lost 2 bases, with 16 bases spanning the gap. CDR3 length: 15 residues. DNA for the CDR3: TGCGCCAGCAGCGGTAAGCTCGGAACTCCCTACGAGCAGTACTTC. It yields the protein CASSGKLGTPYEQYF.

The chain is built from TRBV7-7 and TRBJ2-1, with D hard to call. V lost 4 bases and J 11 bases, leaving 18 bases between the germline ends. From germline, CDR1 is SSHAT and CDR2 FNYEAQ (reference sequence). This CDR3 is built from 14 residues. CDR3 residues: CASSSAGPHTQQFF. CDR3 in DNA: TGTGCCAGCAGCTCAGCCGGGCCCCACACGCAGCAGTTCTTC.

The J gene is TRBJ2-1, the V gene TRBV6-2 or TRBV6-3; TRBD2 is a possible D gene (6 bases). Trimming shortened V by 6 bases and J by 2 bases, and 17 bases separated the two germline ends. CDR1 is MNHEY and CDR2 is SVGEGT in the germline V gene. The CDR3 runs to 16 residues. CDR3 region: CASSPFHGSTYNEQFF. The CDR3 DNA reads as TGTGCCAGCAGCCCTTTCCACGGGAGTACCTACAATGAGCAGTTCTTC.

CDR3 sequence (DNA): TGTGCCAGCAGCTTAGAATTATGGCTAGCGGCAGATACGCAGTATTTT. This gives the protein CASSLELWLAADTQYF. This chain uses TRBV7-8 with TRBJ2-3; TRBD2 matches at 7 bases. Germline loops: CDR1 SGHVS, CDR2 FQNEAQ. V gave up 1 base and J gave up 4 bases; unmatched junction bases: 8. The CDR3 contains 16 residues.

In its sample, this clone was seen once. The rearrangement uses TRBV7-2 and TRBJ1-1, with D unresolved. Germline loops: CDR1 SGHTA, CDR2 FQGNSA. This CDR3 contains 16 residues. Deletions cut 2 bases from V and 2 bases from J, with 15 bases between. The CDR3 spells CASSLNPRPQNTEAFF. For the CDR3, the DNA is TGTGCCAGCAGCTTAAACCCAAGACCACAAAACACTGAAGCTTTCTTT.

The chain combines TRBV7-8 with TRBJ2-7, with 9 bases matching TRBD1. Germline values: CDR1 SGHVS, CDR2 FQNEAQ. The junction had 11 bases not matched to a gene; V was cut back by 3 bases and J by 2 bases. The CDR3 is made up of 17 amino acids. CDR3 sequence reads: CASSFSSGTGTPYEQYF. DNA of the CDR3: TGTGCCAGCAGCTTCTCGTCCGGGACAGGGACCCCCTACGAGCAGTACTTC.

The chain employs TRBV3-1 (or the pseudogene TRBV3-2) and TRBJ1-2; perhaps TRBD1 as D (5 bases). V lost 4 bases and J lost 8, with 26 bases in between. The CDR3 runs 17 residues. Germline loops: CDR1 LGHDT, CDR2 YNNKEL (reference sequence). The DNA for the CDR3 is TGTGCCAGCAGCCTGGGGGGTCGGGACGGTGAGGGTCGAGGCTACACCTTC. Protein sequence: CASSLGGRDGEGRGYTF.

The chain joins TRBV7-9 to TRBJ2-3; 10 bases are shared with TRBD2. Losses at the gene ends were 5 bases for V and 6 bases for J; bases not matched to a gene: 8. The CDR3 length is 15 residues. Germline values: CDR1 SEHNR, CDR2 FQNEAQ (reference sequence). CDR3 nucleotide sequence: TGTGCCAGCAGCCCCGATAGCGGGGGGTGGGATACGCAGTATTTT. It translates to CASSPDSGGWDTQYF.

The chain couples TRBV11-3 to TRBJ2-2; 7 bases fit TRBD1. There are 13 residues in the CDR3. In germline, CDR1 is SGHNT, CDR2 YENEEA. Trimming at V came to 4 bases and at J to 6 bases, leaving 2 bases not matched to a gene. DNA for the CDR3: TGTGCCAGCAGCTGGGACAGCCCCGGGGAGCTGTTTTTT. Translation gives CASSWDSPGELFF.